The 28 T cell receptor beta chains reported below all come from one sample, sequenced in a study of PD-1 blockade in classical Hodgkin lymphoma. Relapse was seen in all patients after autologous stem cell transplantation, and brentuximab vedotin exposure was variable. Libraries were prepared by immunoSEQ multiplex PCR; TCRdb keeps only in-frame clonotypes and omits some of them. The sample lists 50,000 to 65,000 clones, less than 95% occurring once. The sample consisted of peripheral blood mononuclear cells (PBMCs), taken before the second cycle of nivolumab. The receptor set was obtained from a human donor with classical Hodgkin lymphoma.

The chain employs TRBV7-8 and TRBJ1-1; maybe TRBD1 (6 bases). The CDR3 length is 19 residues. Looked up from germline, CDR1 is SGHVS and CDR2 is FQNEAQ. V gave up 2 bases and J gave up 0 bases, with 22 bases separating them. The CDR3 is CASSLIPSGDRGLNTEAFF. The CDR3 bases are TGTGCCAGCAGCTTAATACCGTCGGGGGATCGGGGGCTGAACACTGAAGCTTTCTTT.

This rearrangement joins TRBV13 to TRBJ2-7; D is unclear. With 3 bases removed from V and 0 bases from J, the gap between germline ends came to 12 bases. The CDR3 runs 15 residues. Germline CDR1 reads PRHDT; CDR2 reads FYEKMQ (reference sequence). CDR3 in amino acids: CASSFKTVSSYEQYF. The CDR3 DNA sequence: TGTGCCAGCAGCTTTAAGACGGTGAGCTCCTACGAGCAGTACTTC.

This chain uses TRBV5-1 with TRBJ2-3, with D unresolved. Germline V lookup: CDR1 SGHRS, CDR2 YFSETQ. Trimming pared 2 bases from V and 5 bases from J, leaving 12 bases between. The CDR3 totals 14 residues. Written as DNA, the CDR3 is TGCGCCAGCAGCTTCTCCAGAGGCAAAGATACGCAGTATTTT. It specifies CASSFSRGKDTQYF. Variable domain in full (rest from reference TRBV5-1 and TRBJ2-3): KAGVTQTPRYLIKTRGQQVTLSCSPISGHRSVSWYQQTPGQGLQFLFEYFSETQRNKGNFPGRFSGRQFSNSRSEMNVSTLELGDSALYLCASSFSRGKDTQYFGPGTRLTVL.

The V gene is TRBV6-5, the J gene TRBJ1-4; TRBD1 matches 9 bases. V trimming: 5 bases; J trimming: 6 bases; junction bases outside the gene matches: 4. Germline V gene sequence: CDR1 MNHEY, CDR2 SVGAGI. This CDR3 spans 14 amino acids. CDR3: CASSRTGEDEKLFF. DNA of the CDR3: TGTGCCAGCAGTCGGACAGGGGAGGATGAAAAACTGTTTTTT.

The V and J genes are TRBV27 and TRBJ2-7; TRBD2 agrees at 7 bases. Germline CDR1 and CDR2: MNHEY and SMNVEV (reference sequence). Germline trimming cut 8 bases from V and 4 bases from J; bases unmatched to any gene: 8. The CDR3 is made up of 13 amino acids. CDR3 protein: CASGSTGGYEQYF. The CDR3 nucleotides are TGTGCCAGCGGATCGACGGGAGGTTACGAGCAGTACTTC.

The chain links TRBV7-9 to TRBJ1-1, with D perhaps TRBD1 (5 bases). The CDR3 is 14 residues long. The germline CDR1 and CDR2 sequences are SEHNR and FQNEAQ (reference sequence). V was shortened by 5 bases and J by 1 base, with 11 bases between the two germline ends. This CDR3 is CASSIGHPNTEAFF. The CDR3, as DNA: TGTGCCAGCAGCATAGGACACCCGAACACTGAAGCTTTCTTT.

The chain carries TRBV27 and TRBJ1-5; a possible D gene is TRBD1 (5 bases). The germline CDR1 and CDR2 sequences are MNHEY and SMNVEV (reference sequence). The CDR3 has 15 amino acids. Trimming stripped 6 bases from V and 6 bases from J, with 18 bases between. The CDR3 coding sequence is TGTGCCAGCAGCAGCGCCGGCCGGGGGGGTCAGCCCCAGCATTTT. Protein sequence: CASSSAGRGGQPQHF.

The chain uses TRBV16 and TRBJ2-7; D may correspond to TRBD1 or TRBD2 (5 bases each). Trimming left V 3 bases short and J 3 bases short, with 12 bases between. Germline V gene sequence: CDR1 KGHSY, CDR2 FQNENV. The CDR3 covers 14 residues. As DNA, the CDR3 is TGTGCCAGCAGCCAGGGGACCCCCGACTACGAGCAGTACTTC. Amino acids: CASSQGTPDYEQYF.

V and J are TRBV18 and TRBJ2-7; 8 bases agree with TRBD2. Germline CDR1 and CDR2: KGHSH and LQKENI. V gave up 6 bases and J gave up 2 bases; unmatched junction bases: 3. This CDR3 has 13 amino acids. For the CDR3, the DNA is TGTGCCAGCTCCCGAGCGGGGGCCTACGAGCAGTACTTC. As protein: CASSRAGAYEQYF.

This clone was seen once. V and J are TRBV7-9 and TRBJ2-5; D remains ambiguous. Germline CDR1 SEHNR, CDR2 FQNEAQ (reference sequence). This CDR3 is built from 12 residues. The V end lost 3 bases, the J end lost 5 bases, and 7 bases lay between the germline ends. The CDR3 sequence: CASSLNGETQYF. The CDR3 bases are TGTGCCAGCAGCTTGAATGGGGAGACCCAGTACTTC. Drawing the rest from reference TRBV7-9 and TRBJ2-5, the complete variable domain is DTGVSQNPRHKITKRGQNVTFRCDPISEHNRLYWYRQTLGQGPEFLTYFQNEAQLEKSRLLSDRFSAERPKGSFSTLEIQRTEQGDSAMYLCASSLNGETQYFGPGTRLLVL.

CDR3 protein: CASSLSRASYSGANVLTF. CDR3 DNA: TGTGCCAGCAGTTTATCTAGGGCCTCCTACTCTGGGGCCAACGTCCTGACTTTC. This rearrangement joins TRBV27 to TRBJ2-6; no reliable D call. Germline V gene lookup returns CDR1 MNHEY and CDR2 SMNVEV (reference sequence). The CDR3 has 18 residues. The V and J ends lost 0 bases and 0 bases respectively, with 12 bases between them.

The V call is TRBV5-8, the J call TRBJ2-7, with a possible D match to TRBD1 (5 bases). Trimming took off 0 bases at V and 2 bases at J, with 12 bases between the two ends. The CDR3 consists of 15 residues. Germline loops: CDR1 SGHTS, CDR2 YDEGEE. In DNA, the CDR3 is TGTGCCAGCAGCTTGGAGGCAGGGAAGGCCTACGAGCAGTACTTC. The encoded protein is CASSLEAGKAYEQYF.

V gene TRBV27 combines with J gene TRBJ1-2; 10 bases are a match to TRBD1. J was trimmed by 2 bases and V by 7 bases; bases with no gene match: 7. Germline assignment: CDR1 MNHEY and CDR2 SMNVEV (reference sequence). The CDR3 loop spans 15 amino acids. The CDR3 DNA follows: TGTGCCAGCACCACCCCGGGACAGGGGAACTATGGCTACACCTTC. This codes for CASTTPGQGNYGYTF.

Here the CDR3 reads CASRGQGTYSGNTIYF. Written as DNA, the CDR3 is TGTGCCAGTAGGGGACAGGGGACGTACTCTGGAAACACCATATATTTT. V gene TRBV19 combines with J gene TRBJ1-3, with 10 positions matching TRBD1. J gave up 0 bases and V 6 bases, and 5 bases lay outside the gene matches. The CDR3 has 16 amino acids. CDR1 and CDR2 from the germline V gene are LNHDA and SQIVND (reference sequence). The complete variable domain, with remaining parts taken from reference TRBV19 and TRBJ1-3, reads DGGITQSPKYLFRKEGQNVTLSCEQNLNHDAMYWYRQDPGQGLRLIYYSQIVNDFQKGDIAEGYSVSREKKESFPLTVTSAQKNPTAFYLCASRGQGTYSGNTIYFGEGSWLTVV.

This chain connects TRBV9 to TRBJ2-5, with 8 bases lining up with TRBD2. V lost 0 bases to trimming and J lost 7 bases; unmatched junction nucleotides: 8. Germline CDR1 SGDLS, CDR2 YYNGEE. The CDR3 sequence is 15 residues long. As DNA, the CDR3 is TGTGCCAGCAGCGTAGAGGGACTAGAAGGGGGGACCCAGTACTTC. As protein: CASSVEGLEGGTQYF.

The chain joins TRBV18 to TRBJ2-3; TRBD2 matches 9 bases. The CDR3 length is 18 residues. The V gene end was trimmed by 1 base and the J gene end by 0 bases; junction bases not matched to a gene: 8. In germline, CDR1 is KGHSH, CDR2 LQKENI. CDR3 protein: CASSPRGTSRGSTDTQYF. For the CDR3, the DNA is TGTGCCAGCTCACCACGCGGGACTAGCCGGGGAAGCACAGATACGCAGTATTTT.

Here the CDR3 reads CASSAQGSSYNEQFF. CDR3 in DNA: TGTGCCAGCAGTGCACAGGGGAGCTCCTACAATGAGCAGTTCTTC. V usage is TRBV6-5 and J usage is TRBJ2-1; 7 bases align to TRBD1. CDR3 size: 15 residues. V shed 5 bases, J shed 0 bases, and the junction held 4 bases outside the gene matches. Per germline, CDR1 MNHEY and CDR2 SVGAGI.

The V gene is TRBV27, the J gene TRBJ2-3; 8 bases align to TRBD2. Germline-derived CDR1 and CDR2 are MNHEY and SMNVEV (reference sequence). This CDR3 contains 15 residues. Unmatched junction bases numbered 3, after V lost 3 bases and J lost 1 base. The CDR3 bases are TGTGCCAGCAGTTTTGGACTAGCCGGCACAGATACGCAGTATTTT. This translates into CASSFGLAGTDTQYF.

This rearrangement joins TRBV30 to TRBJ2-7, with TRBD1 matching 9 bases. J was trimmed by 5 bases and V by 1 base; bases with no gene match: 9. The germline V gene has CDR1 GTSNPN and CDR2 SVGIG (reference sequence). The CDR3 runs to 15 residues. The CDR3 here is CAWSDGDRDANEQYF. For the CDR3, the DNA is TGTGCCTGGAGTGATGGGGACAGGGACGCTAACGAGCAGTACTTC.

The chain uses TRBV28 and TRBJ1-2, with 8 bases identical to TRBD1. From germline, CDR1 is MDHEN and CDR2 SYDVKM. The CDR3 totals 16 residues. The V segment lost 3 bases and the J segment 0 bases; nucleotides outside the gene matches: 6. The CDR3 spells CASSLMGQESNYGYTF. The CDR3 bases are TGTGCCAGCAGTTTGATGGGACAGGAATCTAACTATGGCTACACCTTC.

The chain is built from TRBV9 and TRBJ2-1, with D unclear. The CDR3 covers 13 residues. The germline gives CDR1 SGDLS, CDR2 YYNGEE. V was cut by 0 bases and J by 4 bases, with 5 bases left in between. The CDR3 DNA is TGTGCCAGCAGCGTAGCTGATTACAATGAGCAGTTCTTC. Translating gives CASSVADYNEQFF.

The V call is TRBV18, the J call TRBJ2-5; no clear D gene. The V and J ends lost 2 bases and 5 bases respectively, with 18 bases between them. The CDR3 is made up of 16 amino acids. The germline V gene has CDR1 KGHSH and CDR2 LQKENI. CDR3 sequence reads: CASSPFGQATQETQYF. CDR3 bases: TGTGCCAGCTCACCATTCGGGCAGGCCACCCAGGAGACCCAGTACTTC.

This clone was detected once. The V call is TRBV30, the J call TRBJ1-1; D gene ambiguous. Germline CDR1 and CDR2: GTSNPN and SVGIG (reference sequence). The CDR3 has 12 residues. V was clipped by 2 bases and J by 9 bases, with 13 bases between them. CDR3 region: CAWSRTAQQAFF. Here the CDR3 DNA reads TGTGCCTGGAGTAGAACAGCTCAACAAGCTTTCTTT.

This chain joins TRBV6-6 and TRBJ2-1; 8 bases map to TRBD2. Unmatched junction bases numbered 16, after V lost 5 bases and J lost 10 bases. Germline CDR1 and CDR2: MNHNY and SVGAGI (reference sequence). The CDR3 is 16 amino acids. CDR3 coding DNA: TGTGCCAGCAGTAACAGCGGGACTAGAGGCCCTTGGGAGCAGTTCTTC. Its translation is CASSNSGTRGPWEQFF.

V gene TRBV27 combines with J gene TRBJ2-1, with a possible D match to TRBD2 (6 bases). The CDR3 extends over 12 amino acids. CDR1 and CDR2 (germline): MNHEY, SMNVEV (reference sequence). V was shortened by 6 bases and J by 6 bases, with 9 bases between the two germline ends. The CDR3 reads CASSGSFNEQFF. In DNA form, the CDR3 reads TGTGCCAGCAGCGGGAGTTTCAATGAGCAGTTCTTC.

V gene TRBV15 combines with J gene TRBJ1-3; 8 nucleotides agree with TRBD1. The V and J ends lost 3 bases and 2 bases, in that order; junction bases with no gene match: 3. The length of the CDR3 is 15 residues. Germline assignment: CDR1 LNHNV and CDR2 YYDKDF (reference sequence). This CDR3 is CATSSDRGAGNTIYF. The CDR3 DNA reads as TGTGCCACCAGCAGTGACAGGGGCGCTGGAAACACCATATATTTT.

This chain connects TRBV13 to TRBJ1-5; the match to TRBD1 covers 7 bases. Germline loops: CDR1 PRHDT, CDR2 FYEKMQ (reference sequence). The CDR3 loop spans 15 amino acids. The V gene end was trimmed by 1 base and the J gene end by 7 bases; junction bases not matched to a gene: 7. The CDR3 nucleotides are TGTGCCAGCAGCTTAGAGGCAGGGGGTAGGCAGCCCCAGCATTTT. Encoded protein: CASSLEAGGRQPQHF.

The chain has TRBV27 and TRBJ2-3; tentatively, D is TRBD1 (5 bases). Between the trimmed V and J ends, which lost 0 bases and 2 bases, there was a span of 9 bases. Germline V gives CDR1 MNHEY, CDR2 SMNVEV (reference sequence). The CDR3 is 15 residues long. CDR3 protein: CASSLSDRFTDTQYF. CDR3 nucleotides: TGTGCCAGCAGTTTATCCGACAGATTCACAGATACGCAGTATTTT.